In this sample, the clone carrying this T cell receptor beta chain turned up many times. Per the germline V gene, CDR1 is SGHTA and CDR2 is FQGNSA. The ends were cut back, 1 base at V and 12 bases at J, with 10 bases in the middle. The CDR3 covers 12 residues. This specimen comes from a study of spatial heterogeneity in lung cancer. Across the whole study: A unique TCR and UMI combination showed up more than ten times in raw reads, on average.

Noted time point: sample taken at primary tumor resection. 72 TRACERx patients with early, untreated non-small cell lung cancer donated samples. Carried by each TCR cDNA molecule was a unique molecular identifier. TCRdb re-called the 5' RACE reads with MiXCR, one entry per CDR3 protein. The sample lists about 39,000 distinct CDR3 sequences, 3.1% occurring once. Specimen: normal lung tissue next to the tumor, collected at surgery. This clonotype was obtained from a male donor with early-stage non-small cell lung cancer. The chain uses TRBV7-2 and TRBJ2-1, with D perhaps TRBD2 (5 bases). The CDR3 region is CASSLGGVVQFF. CDR3 in DNA: TGTGCCAGCAGCTTAGGGGGAGTAGTGCAGTTCTTC.